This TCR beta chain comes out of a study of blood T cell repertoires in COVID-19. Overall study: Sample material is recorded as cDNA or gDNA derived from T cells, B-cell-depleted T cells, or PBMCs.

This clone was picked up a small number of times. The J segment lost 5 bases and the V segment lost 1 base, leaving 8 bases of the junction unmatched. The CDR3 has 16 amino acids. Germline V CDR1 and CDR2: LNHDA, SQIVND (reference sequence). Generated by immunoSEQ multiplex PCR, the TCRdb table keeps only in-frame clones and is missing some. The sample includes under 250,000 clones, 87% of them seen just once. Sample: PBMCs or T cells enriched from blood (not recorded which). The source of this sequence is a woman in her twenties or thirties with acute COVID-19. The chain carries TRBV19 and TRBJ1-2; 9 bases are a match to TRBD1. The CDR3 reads CASSIAGDRALYGYTF. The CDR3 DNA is TGTGCCAGTAGTATAGCGGGGGACAGGGCGCTTTATGGCTACACCTTC. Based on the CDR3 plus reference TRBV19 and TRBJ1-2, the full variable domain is DGGITQSPKYLFRKEGQNVTLSCEQNLNHDAMYWYRQDPGQGLRLIYYSQIVNDFQKGDIAEGYSVSREKKESFPLTVTSAQKNPTAFYLCASSIAGDRALYGYTFGSGTRLTVV.